This TCR beta chain was recorded in a study of T cells in localized non-small cell lung cancer. Germline V gives CDR1 WSHSY, CDR2 SAAADI. The V end was cut by 7 bases, the J end by 5 bases, with 22 bases between. This CDR3 region has 16 residues. Sequencing was performed with immunoSEQ multiplex PCR; in TCRdb, only in-frame clones are kept and a portion is missing. The repertoire holds several thousand clones, roughly 40% seen once, with 6% to 7% in the top ten. Material: lung tumor tissue, obtained before any cancer treatment. The rearrangement links TRBV10-2 to TRBJ2-3, with a weak D call TRBD2 (6 bases). The clonotype originates from a woman aged 35 to 70 with stage I lung adenocarcinoma. Written as DNA, the CDR3 is TGCGCCAGCAATGATCTAGCGAGGAAAGGGAGAGATACGCAGTATTTT. Its protein product is CASNDLARKGRDTQYF.